What follows are 7 T cell receptor beta chains derived from one specimen sequenced in a study of blood T cell repertoires in COVID-19. Generated by immunoSEQ multiplex PCR, the TCRdb table keeps only in-frame clones and is missing some. The table lists some 300,000 clones, roughly nine tenths of them singletons. Material for sequencing was PBMCs or T cells enriched from blood (not recorded which). These receptors all stem from a woman aged 30 to 39 who had been exposed to COVID-19.

The J gene is TRBJ2-3, the V gene TRBV7-9; TRBD1 might be the D (6 bases). CDR1 is SEHNR, CDR2 FQNEAQ, per germline (reference sequence). V shed 5 bases and J shed 1 base, with 13 bases lying between them. The CDR3 loop spans 15 amino acids. The CDR3 loop is CASSLSRTGTDTQYF. For the CDR3, the DNA is TGTGCCAGCAGCCTTTCCCGGACAGGCACAGATACGCAGTATTTT.

V usage is TRBV7-3 and J usage is TRBJ2-3, with TRBD1 matching 7 bases. The CDR3 length is 14 residues. The germline V gene has CDR1 SGHTA and CDR2 FQGTGA. V lost 5 bases and J lost 6; bases outside the gene matches: 8. Written as DNA, the CDR3 is TGTGCCAGCAGCACTGGCGGCAGGGGGGATACGCAGTATTTT. Encoded protein: CASSTGGRGDTQYF.

The chain employs TRBV6-2 or TRBV6-3 and TRBJ1-6; possibly TRBD1 for D (5 bases). CDR1 is MNHEY and CDR2 is SVGEGT in the germline V gene. V was trimmed by 4 bases and J by 1 base, leaving 11 bases between them. The CDR3 is made up of 16 amino acids. This CDR3 is CASSSAQGSYNSPLHF. CDR3 DNA: TGTGCCAGCAGTTCGGCGCAGGGATCCTATAATTCACCCCTCCACTTT.

This chain's CDR3 is CASSLDGSRQPQHF. The CDR3 DNA follows: TGCGCCAGCAGCTTGGACGGCAGCAGGCAGCCCCAGCATTTT. The V call is TRBV5-1, the J call TRBJ1-5, with D unclear. Between the trimmed V and J ends, which lost 0 bases and 7 bases, there was a span of 11 bases. Germline V gives CDR1 SGHRS, CDR2 YFSETQ. The CDR3 extends over 14 amino acids.

This chain connects TRBV9 to TRBJ2-7, with D perhaps TRBD2 (5 bases). The CDR3 sequence is 14 residues long. V was pared by 4 bases and J by 2 bases, with 13 bases between. Germline-derived CDR1 and CDR2 are SGDLS and YYNGEE. The CDR3 here is CASSFGLGAYEQYF. The DNA of the CDR3 is TGTGCCAGCAGCTTTGGACTCGGGGCCTACGAGCAGTACTTC.

This chain links TRBV5-6 with TRBJ1-2, with 8 bases that match TRBD1. After removal of 4 bases from V and 4 bases from J, the junction contained 6 bases not matched to a gene. The CDR3 has 14 amino acids. Germline V gene lookup returns CDR1 SGHDT and CDR2 YYEEEE. The DNA of the CDR3 is TGTGCCAGCAGCCAGGGGGCCAGCCCCTATGGCTACACCTTC. This translates into CASSQGASPYGYTF.

J is TRBJ1-6 and V is TRBV14; 11 nucleotides agree with TRBD1. J gave up 9 bases and V 3 bases, and 7 bases lay outside the gene matches. The CDR3 loop spans 16 amino acids. Germline V gene data show CDR1 as SGHDN and CDR2 as FVKESK. The CDR3 sequence is CASSQSTGTGGSPLHF. The DNA for the CDR3 is TGTGCCAGCAGCCAGTCTACCGGGACAGGGGGTTCACCCCTCCACTTT. The full variable domain, rest sourced from reference TRBV14 and TRBJ1-6, is EAGVTQFPSHSVIEKGQTVTLRCDPISGHDNLYWYRRVMGKEIKFLLHFVKESKQDESGMPNNRFLAERTGGTYSTLKVQPAELEDSGVYFCASSQSTGTGGSPLHFGNGTRLTVT.